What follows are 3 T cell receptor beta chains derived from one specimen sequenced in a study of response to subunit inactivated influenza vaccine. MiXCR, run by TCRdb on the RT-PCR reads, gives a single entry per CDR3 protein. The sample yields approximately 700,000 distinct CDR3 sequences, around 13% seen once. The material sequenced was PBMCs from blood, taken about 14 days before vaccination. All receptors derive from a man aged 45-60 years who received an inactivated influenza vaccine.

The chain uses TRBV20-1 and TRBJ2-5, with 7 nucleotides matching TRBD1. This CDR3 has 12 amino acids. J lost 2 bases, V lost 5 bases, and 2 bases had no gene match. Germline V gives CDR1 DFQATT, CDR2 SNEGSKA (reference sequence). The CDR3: CSAGDSQETQYF. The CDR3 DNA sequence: TGCAGTGCTGGGGACAGTCAAGAGACCCAGTACTTC.

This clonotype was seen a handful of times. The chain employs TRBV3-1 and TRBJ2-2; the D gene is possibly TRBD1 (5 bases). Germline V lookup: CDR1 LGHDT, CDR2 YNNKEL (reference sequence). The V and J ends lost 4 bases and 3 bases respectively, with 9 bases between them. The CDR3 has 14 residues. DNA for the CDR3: TGTGCCAGCAGCCCCAGCAGGGACACCGGGGAGCTGTTTTTT. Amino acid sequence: CASSPSRDTGELFF.

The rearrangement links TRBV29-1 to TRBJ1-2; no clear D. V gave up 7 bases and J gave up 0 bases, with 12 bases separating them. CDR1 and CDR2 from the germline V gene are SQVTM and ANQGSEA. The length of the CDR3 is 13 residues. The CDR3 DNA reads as TGCAGCGCTCTCGAGGCGACTAACTATGGCTACACCTTC. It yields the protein CSALEATNYGYTF.